The clone carrying this TCR beta chain was detected a few times. Its antigen is unknown. Via MiXCR, TCRdb re-called the reads, giving one row per CDR3 protein. The sample shows some 440,000 distinct CDR3 sequences, roughly 30% of them seen only once. CDR3 size: 14 residues. The V gene's germline CDR1 is MNHEY and CDR2 SVGEGT. With 0 bases removed from V and 5 bases from J, the gap between germline ends came to 7 bases. The sample comes from a study of T cell repertoires in cytomegalovirus infection. In the study overall: A matching HLA type, together with CMV infection, was signaled by public TCR beta signatures.

Study-wide findings and caveats: CMV-specific TCR beta clonotypes restricted by HLA-C were the ones dominating the ex vivo response. People with CMV and the relevant HLA were identified by cumulative public TCR beta family frequency.

The sequencing input was PBMCs. The chain employs TRBV6-2 or TRBV6-3 and TRBJ2-2; the D gene is possibly TRBD1 (5 bases). This TCR came from a human donor in good health (CMV status not recorded). Some clones in this sample may be carry-over from other donors' samples. The CDR3 loop is CASSYSRQTGELFF. The CDR3, as DNA: TGTGCCAGCAGTTACTCGAGACAGACCGGGGAGCTGTTTTTT.